This T cell receptor (beta chain) appears in the sequencing data of a study of blood T cell repertoires in COVID-19. Whole-study context: Some COVID-19 samples were acute and others convalescent; all came from the United States, Italy and Spain. PBMCs, B-cell-depleted T cells, or T cells provided the cDNA or gDNA that made up the material.

How the authors handled the data: By means of reference gene primer amplification, nucleated cell counts were estimated. The assay was immunoSEQ multiplex PCR, and TCRdb's table has in-frame clones only and misses some. D and trimming were read from the DNA, whereas the V and J calls and clone size are those reported in that table. The sample comprises fewer than 450,000 clones, around nine tenths of which are singletons, and 7.3% rests with the top ten. Seattle cases were enrolled at active infection and followed longitudinally. Germline loops: CDR1 MNHEY, CDR2 SMNVEV (reference sequence). The CDR3 sequence is 13 residues long. With 2 bases removed from V and 4 bases from J, the gap between germline ends came to 8 bases.

The genes are TRBV27 and TRBJ1-2, with D unclear. This TCR was recovered from a woman in her 70s with COVID-19, enrolled during active disease. The material sequenced was peripheral blood. CDR3: CASSLPGSYGYTF. CDR3 sequence (DNA): TGTGCCAGCAGTTTACCGGGTTCCTATGGCTACACCTTC.